Following are 13 T cell receptor beta chains from one sample sequenced in a study. MiXCR, applied by TCRdb to the RT-PCR reads, yields one record per CDR3 protein. Of about 700,000 distinct CDR3 sequences listed, about 14% are singletons. The sample consisted of memory CD4+ T cells from blood. The receptors come from a female donor in good health, serving as a healthy control.

This rearrangement joins TRBV9 to TRBJ2-5, with D perhaps matching TRBD1 (5 bases). Trimming removed 0 bases at V and 2 bases at J, with 14 bases between. The length of the CDR3 is 16 residues. Germline-derived CDR1 and CDR2 are SGDLS and YYNGEE. The CDR3 is CASSVGLGAQQETQYF. The CDR3 DNA reads as TGTGCCAGCAGCGTAGGTTTAGGGGCTCAACAAGAGACCCAGTACTTC. Variable domain in full (rest from reference TRBV9 and TRBJ2-5): DSGVTQTPKHLITATGQRVTLRCSPRSGDLSVYWYQQSLDQGLQFLIQYYNGEERAKGNILERFSAQQFPDLHSELNLSSLELGDSALYFCASSVGLGAQQETQYFGPGTRLLVL.

This chain links TRBV14 with TRBJ2-7; D is perhaps TRBD1 or TRBD2 (5 bases each). Germline CDR1 SGHDN, CDR2 FVKESK. The CDR3 is 16 residues long. V lost 0 bases and J 2 bases, leaving 14 bases between the germline ends. As DNA, the CDR3 is TGTGCCAGCAGCCAAGATGTTCGGGACGGGACCTACGAGCAGTACTTC. Its translation: CASSQDVRDGTYEQYF.

This clonotype showed up just a few times. The CDR3 reads CASSLGLQGRQETQYF. Here the CDR3 DNA reads TGTGCCAGCAGCTTGGGCCTCCAGGGGAGACAAGAGACCCAGTACTTC. This chain joins TRBV5-8 and TRBJ2-5; TRBD1 is a possible D gene (6 bases). Germline CDR1 reads SGHTS; CDR2 reads YDEGEE. The CDR3 runs 16 residues. Between the trimmed V and J ends, which lost 0 bases and 2 bases, there was a span of 14 bases.

The chain carries TRBV12-3 or TRBV12-4 and TRBJ2-3; the match to TRBD2 covers 11 bases. This CDR3 comprises 16 residues. Unmatched junction bases numbered 10, after V lost 6 bases and J lost 5 bases. CDR3 coding DNA: TGTGCCAGCAGGTTCGGGGGTACTAGCGGGAGAGATACGCAGTATTTT. It encodes CASRFGGTSGRDTQYF.

This clonotype has a handful of counts. The CDR3 nucleotides are TGTGCCAGCAGCCAAGGACGCCCCCTAGCGGGATACGAGCAGTACTTC. Residues: CASSQGRPLAGYEQYF. The chain links TRBV3-1 to TRBJ2-7; 9 nucleotides agree with TRBD2. The CDR3 contains 16 residues. The germline V gene has CDR1 LGHDT and CDR2 YNNKEL (reference sequence). The J segment lost 4 bases and the V segment lost 1 base, leaving 8 bases of the junction unmatched.

This chain joins TRBV18 and TRBJ2-7; 12 nucleotides line up with TRBD2. The CDR3 spans 14 residues. Unmatched junction bases numbered 4, after V lost 8 bases and J lost 2 bases. Looked up from germline, CDR1 is KGHSH and CDR2 is LQKENI. The CDR3 bases are TGTGCCAGCCAACTAGCGGGAGGCCCCTACGAGCAGTACTTC. It translates to CASQLAGGPYEQYF.

This chain joins TRBV4-1 and TRBJ2-7; 9 nucleotides agree with TRBD2. Trimming cost V 5 bases and J 2 bases; bases outside gene matches: 7. From germline, CDR1 is MGHRA and CDR2 YSYEKL. The CDR3 loop spans 15 amino acids. The CDR3: CASSGVAGGPYEQYF. As DNA, the CDR3 is TGCGCCAGCAGCGGAGTGGCGGGAGGGCCCTACGAGCAGTACTTC.

This clonotype came up a few times. The chain combines TRBV5-1 with TRBJ1-1; D possibly corresponds to TRBD1 (5 bases). The CDR3 extends over 14 amino acids. CDR1 is SGHRS, CDR2 YFSETQ, per germline. Trimming removed 4 bases at V and 4 bases at J, with 14 bases between. The CDR3 loop reads CASSENTGGTEAFF. CDR3 in DNA: TGCGCCAGCAGCGAGAACACCGGGGGCACTGAAGCTTTCTTT.

The J gene is TRBJ2-7, the V gene TRBV6-2 or TRBV6-3; the D gene is possibly TRBD2 (6 bases). Deletions cut 0 bases from V and 7 bases from J, with 10 bases between. Per the germline V gene, CDR1 is MNHEY and CDR2 is SVGEGT. The CDR3 has 13 residues. CDR3 sequence: CASSYSGEVEQYF. DNA of the CDR3: TGTGCCAGCAGTTACTCTGGGGAGGTGGAGCAGTACTTC.

The chain combines TRBV7-3 with TRBJ2-1; D possibly corresponds to TRBD2 (6 bases). V lost 5 bases to trimming and J lost 8 bases, with 13 bases between them. This CDR3 region has 13 residues. Germline-derived CDR1 and CDR2 are SGHTA and FQGTGA. CDR3 sequence: CASSARGSDEQFF. The DNA for the CDR3 is TGTGCCAGCAGCGCCCGGGGGAGCGATGAGCAGTTCTTC.

This sequence joins TRBV11-2 and TRBJ2-5; 8 bases match TRBD2. V gave up 5 bases and J gave up 5 bases; unmatched junction bases: 13. CDR1 and CDR2 (germline): SGHAT, FQNNGV. This CDR3 region has 16 residues. In DNA, the CDR3 is TGTGCCAGCAGCACTCGGCCAGCGGGGGAGGCGGAGACCCAGTACTTC. Translation: CASSTRPAGEAETQYF. Full variable domain (remainder filled in from reference TRBV11-2 and TRBJ2-5): EAGVAQSPRYKIIEKRQSVAFWCNPISGHATLYWYQQILGQGPKLLIQFQNNGVVDDSQLPKDRFSAERLKGVDSTLKIQPAKLEDSAVYLCASSTRPAGEAETQYFGPGTRLLVL.

V is TRBV7-2 and J is TRBJ1-6, with D uncertain. CDR1 is SGHTA and CDR2 is FQGNSA in the germline V gene. The V end was cut by 6 bases, the J end by 5 bases, with 17 bases between. This CDR3 contains 16 residues. CDR3 residues: CASSPTGAGNNSPLHF. In DNA form, the CDR3 reads TGTGCCAGCAGTCCCACGGGAGCGGGGAATAATTCACCCCTCCACTTT.

This clonotype was observed at least ten times. The chain employs TRBV6-5 and TRBJ2-1; the D is unclear. The CDR3 totals 16 residues. The V gene's germline CDR1 is MNHEY and CDR2 SVGAGI. Trimming took 6 bases from V and 4 from J, leaving 19 bases between them. CDR3 DNA sequence: TGTGCCAGCAGGCCTGGGCAGGCCACCCGATACAATGAGCAGTTCTTC. Protein: CASRPGQATRYNEQFF.